This T cell receptor beta chain was sequenced in a study of blood T cell repertoires in COVID-19. This clone was detected many times. The repertoire was sequenced with immunoSEQ multiplex PCR; TCRdb's copy has only in-frame clones and lacks some. The table includes over 45,000 clones, around 80% detected once. In germline, CDR1 is MNHEY, CDR2 SVGAGI. V was pared by 3 bases and J by 5 bases, with 7 bases of the junction left unmatched. The CDR3 totals 16 residues. Sample: peripheral blood. This sequence joins TRBV6-5 and TRBJ1-6, with 7 bases fitting TRBD1. This clonotype originated in a woman older than 75 with acute or convalescent COVID-19. The CDR3 spells CASSYRAGGNNSPLHF. The CDR3, as DNA: TGTGCCAGCAGTTATCGGGCAGGGGGGAATAATTCACCCCTCCACTTT.